The rows below give T cell receptor beta chains drawn from one sample of a study of T and B cells in COVID-19 patients. In TCRdb, the multiplex PCR reads were re-called with MiXCR into one record per CDR3 protein. The repertoire has fewer than 9,500 distinct CDR3 sequences, roughly 29% of them found once; the top ten carry about 20%. Sequencing input: blood. The receptor set was obtained from a human donor who had recovered from COVID-19. The CDR3 runs from the conserved cysteine through the conserved F or W. The D gene is left open where the match is weak. Size is stated for part of the rows, as once, few or many counts, or as a class when the clone is expanded.

v_call	d_call	j_call	clone_size	cdr3_aa	cdr3_nt
TRBV11-1	NA	TRBJ1-1	medium-sized	CASSLAGDLEAFF	TGTGCCAGCAGCTTAGCGGGCGACCTTGAAGCTTTCTTT
TRBV28	TRBD2	TRBJ2-3	NA	CASSLSSGGQDTQYF	TGTGCCAGCAGTTTATCTAGCGGGGGGCAAGATACGCAGTATTTT
TRBV12-3/TRBV12-4	TRBD1	TRBJ2-7	few	CASTPKDRAANEQYF	TGTGCCAGCACCCCTAAGGACAGGGCAGCAAACGAGCAGTACTTC
TRBV20-1	TRBD2	TRBJ2-5	NA	CSARFSGAQETQYF	TGCAGTGCTAGATTTAGCGGGGCCCAGGAGACCCAGTACTTC
TRBV12-3/TRBV12-4	NA	TRBJ1-1	few	CASSLGASNTEAFF	TGTGCCAGCAGTTTGGGGGCCTCGAACACTGAAGCTTTCTTT
TRBV15	TRBD1	TRBJ2-1	medium-sized	CATSRGLGTGDEQFF	TGTGCCACCAGCAGAGGCTTGGGGACAGGGGACGAGCAGTTCTTC
TRBV20-1	TRBD1	TRBJ1-1	NA	CSARADRVGGTEAFF	TGCAGTGCTAGAGCAGACAGGGTGGGGGGAACTGAAGCTTTCTTT
TRBV19	NA	TRBJ1-3	medium-sized	CASSFRTGGTIYF	TGTGCCAGTAGTTTCCGCACCGGGGGCACCATATATTTT
TRBV6-2/TRBV6-3	NA	TRBJ2-7	few	CASSYRKGPYEQYF	TGTGCCAGCAGTTACCGGAAGGGGCCCTACGAGCAGTACTTC
TRBV7-2	NA	TRBJ2-7	NA	CASSSLQFYEQYF	TGTGCCAGCAGTTCCCTCCAGTTCTACGAGCAGTACTTC
TRBV20-1	NA	TRBJ2-7	once	CSAGGPILSYEQYF	TGCAGTGCTGGAGGGCCTATATTGTCCTACGAGCAGTACTTC
TRBV11-1	NA	TRBJ1-1	NA	CASSLDRVMNTEAFF	TGTGCCAGCAGCTTAGACAGGGTTATGAACACTGAAGCTTTCTTT
TRBV6-4	TRBD2	TRBJ2-5	NA	CASSESPGGQETQYF	TGTGCCAGCAGTGAATCTCCGGGAGGGCAAGAGACCCAGTACTTC
TRBV5-1	TRBD2	TRBJ2-7	NA	CASSQDSSGGLSYEQYF	TGCGCCAGCAGCCAAGATTCTAGCGGGGGACTCTCCTACGAGCAGTACTTC
TRBV11-1	NA	TRBJ2-7	NA	CASSLDPSGFYEQYF	TGTGCCAGCAGCTTAGATCCATCTGGGTTTTACGAGCAGTACTTC
TRBV7-2	TRBD1	TRBJ1-1	NA	CASDQGGGGAEAFF	TGTGCCAGCGACCAAGGGGGCGGCGGAGCTGAAGCTTTCTTT
TRBV10-3	NA	TRBJ1-1	once	CAISGPENTEAFF	TGTGCCATCAGTGGGCCCGAGAACACTGAAGCTTTCTTT
TRBV12-3/TRBV12-4	TRBD2	TRBJ2-1	once	CASSLGTSVNEQFF	TGTGCCAGCAGTTTAGGGACTAGCGTCAATGAGCAGTTCTTC
TRBV6-5	NA	TRBJ2-3	medium-sized	CASSPIGGRTDTQYF	TGTGCCAGCAGCCCAATCGGGGGGCGCACAGATACGCAGTATTTT
TRBV5-1	NA	TRBJ1-4	NA	CASSTDLLALGEKLFF	TGCGCCAGCAGCACGGACCTCTTAGCCCTTGGGGAAAAACTGTTTTTT
TRBV6-1	TRBD2	TRBJ2-5	few	CATLAGGETQYF	TGTGCCACTCTAGCGGGTGGGGAGACCCAGTACTTC
TRBV6-1	TRBD2	TRBJ2-3	NA	CAHSGGPTDTQYF	TGTGCCCACAGCGGGGGCCCCACAGATACGCAGTATTTT
TRBV29-1	NA	TRBJ1-2	medium-sized	CSVDPGSIYGYTF	TGCAGCGTTGATCCGGGCTCTATCTATGGCTACACCTTC
TRBV6-1	TRBD2	TRBJ2-3	few	CASRRFTGGRTDTQYF	TGTGCCAGCCGGAGATTCACGGGGGGTCGCACAGATACGCAGTATTTT
TRBV27	TRBD2	TRBJ2-3	few	CASSLDRPGSGVTDTQYF	TGTGCCAGCAGTTTGGACCGGCCAGGTAGCGGGGTGACAGATACGCAGTATTTT
TRBV20-1	NA	TRBJ2-1	NA	CSARVGHEQFF	TGCAGTGCTAGAGTTGGGCATGAGCAGTTCTTC
TRBV6-6	NA	TRBJ1-2	few	CASSFKVKSDYGYTF	TGTGCCAGCAGTTTCAAAGTCAAGTCCGACTATGGCTACACCTTC
TRBV6-5	NA	TRBJ1-5	few	CASRPSRDGFSNQPQHF	TGTGCCAGCAGGCCAAGCCGGGACGGATTTAGCAATCAGCCCCAGCATTTT
TRBV15	NA	TRBJ2-7	NA	CATLLDGYEQYF	TGTGCCACCCTCCTCGACGGCTACGAGCAGTACTTC
TRBV6-5	NA	TRBJ2-2	medium-sized	CASTTGSGELFF	TGTGCCAGCACGACGGGGAGCGGGGAGCTGTTTTTT
TRBV20-1	NA	TRBJ1-5	NA	CSAGSGNQPQHF	TGCAGTGCTGGGTCCGGCAATCAGCCCCAGCATTTT
TRBV20-1	NA	TRBJ1-4	few	CSVRAWSEKLFF	TGCAGTGTTCGGGCGTGGAGTGAAAAACTGTTTTTT
TRBV5-1	NA	TRBJ2-2	NA	CASSLKDGAPLAGELFF	TGCGCCAGCAGCTTGAAGGACGGGGCCCCGCTTGCCGGGGAGCTGTTTTTT
TRBV19	NA	TRBJ2-2	medium-sized	CASSFTPGGELFF	TGTGCCAGTAGTTTCACCCCAGGGGGGGAGCTGTTTTTT
TRBV6-6	NA	TRBJ2-5	NA	CASSYPVGDAETQYF	TGTGCCAGCAGTTACCCGGTGGGGGACGCGGAGACCCAGTACTTC
TRBV6-5	NA	TRBJ2-5	few	CASSYSGGHGETQYF	TGTGCCAGCAGTTACTCCGGGGGCCACGGAGAGACCCAGTACTTC
TRBV13	TRBD2	TRBJ2-2	NA	CASSRSSGGASTGELFF	TGTGCCAGCAGCAGATCTAGCGGGGGGGCAAGCACCGGGGAGCTGTTTTTT
TRBV25-1	NA	TRBJ2-7	NA	CASSGRRVYEQYF	TGTGCCAGCAGTGGGAGGAGAGTCTACGAGCAGTACTTC
TRBV10-3	NA	TRBJ1-2	once	CAISDLAGETYGYTF	TGTGCCATCAGTGACTTGGCAGGGGAAACCTATGGCTACACCTTC
TRBV19	NA	TRBJ1-2	few	CATHWEKDRTNYGYTF	TGTGCCACCCATTGGGAGAAAGACAGGACTAACTATGGCTACACCTTC
TRBV5-6	TRBD1	TRBJ2-7	NA	CASSRGQGHEQYF	TGCGCCAGCAGTCGGGGACAGGGCCACGAGCAGTACTTC
TRBV6-6	NA	TRBJ2-2	few	CASSVGQTNTGELFF	TGTGCCAGCAGCGTCGGACAGACGAACACCGGGGAGCTGTTTTTT
TRBV20-1	NA	TRBJ2-7	NA	CSASLFNEQYF	TGCAGTGCTAGCCTTTTTAACGAGCAGTACTTC
TRBV15	NA	TRBJ1-1	NA	CATSRDLAWDTEAFF	TGTGCCACCAGCAGAGATCTGGCCTGGGACACTGAAGCTTTCTTT
TRBV24-1	TRBD2	TRBJ2-7	NA	CASPSQAGASYEQYF	TGTGCCAGCCCCTCTCAAGCGGGGGCCTCCTACGAGCAGTACTTC
TRBV12-3/TRBV12-4	TRBD2	TRBJ2-3	few	CASSLVGLAGGRTSTDTQYF	TGTGCCAGCAGTTTAGTCGGACTAGCGGGGGGCCGCACAAGCACAGATACGCAGTATTTT
TRBV15	NA	TRBJ2-5	NA	CATSRVGSGETQYF	TGTGCCACCAGCAGAGTGGGGTCCGGGGAGACCCAGTACTTC
TRBV20-1	TRBD2	TRBJ2-1	NA	CSAMLAGANNEQFF	TGCAGTGCTATGCTAGCGGGGGCCAACAATGAGCAGTTCTTC
TRBV19	NA	TRBJ2-6	medium-sized	CASSIDHRVVSGANVLTF	TGTGCCAGTAGTATAGATCACAGGGTAGTCTCTGGGGCCAACGTCCTGACTTTC